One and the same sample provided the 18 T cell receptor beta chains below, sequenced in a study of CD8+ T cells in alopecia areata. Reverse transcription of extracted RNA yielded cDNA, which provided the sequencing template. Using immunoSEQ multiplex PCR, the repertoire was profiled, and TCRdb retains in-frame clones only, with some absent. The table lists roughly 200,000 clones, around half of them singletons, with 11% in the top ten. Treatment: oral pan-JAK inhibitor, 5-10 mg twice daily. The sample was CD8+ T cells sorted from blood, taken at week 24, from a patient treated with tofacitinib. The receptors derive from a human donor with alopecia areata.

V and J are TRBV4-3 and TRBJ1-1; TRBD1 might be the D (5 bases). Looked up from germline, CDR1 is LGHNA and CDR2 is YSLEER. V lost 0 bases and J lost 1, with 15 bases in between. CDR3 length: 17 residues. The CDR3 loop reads CASSQDHGTRGNTEAFF. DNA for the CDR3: TGCGCCAGCAGCCAAGATCACGGGACTCGCGGGAACACTGAAGCTTTCTTT.

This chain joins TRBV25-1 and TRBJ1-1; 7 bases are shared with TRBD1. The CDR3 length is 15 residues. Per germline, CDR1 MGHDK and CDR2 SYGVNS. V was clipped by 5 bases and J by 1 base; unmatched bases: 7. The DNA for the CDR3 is TGTGCCAGCAGTTCCTGGGACAGACAGAACACTGAAGCTTTCTTT. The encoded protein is CASSSWDRQNTEAFF.

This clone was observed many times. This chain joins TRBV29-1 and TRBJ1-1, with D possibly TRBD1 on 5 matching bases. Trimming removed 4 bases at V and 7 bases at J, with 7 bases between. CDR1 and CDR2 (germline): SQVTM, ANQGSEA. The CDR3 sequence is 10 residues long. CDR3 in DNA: TGCAGCGTTGGGGGCTTTGAAGCTTTCTTT. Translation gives CSVGGFEAFF.

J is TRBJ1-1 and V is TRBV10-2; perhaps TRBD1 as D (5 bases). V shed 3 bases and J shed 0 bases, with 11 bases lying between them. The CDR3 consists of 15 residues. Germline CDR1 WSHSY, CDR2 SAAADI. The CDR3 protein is CASSEAGPMNTEAFF. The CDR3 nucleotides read TGCGCCAGCAGTGAAGCAGGGCCGATGAACACTGAAGCTTTCTTT.

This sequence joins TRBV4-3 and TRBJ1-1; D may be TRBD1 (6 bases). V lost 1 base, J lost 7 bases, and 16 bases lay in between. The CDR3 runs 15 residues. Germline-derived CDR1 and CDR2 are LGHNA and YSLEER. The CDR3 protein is CASSQVGVRGVEAFF. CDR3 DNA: TGCGCCAGCAGCCAAGTTGGGGTAAGGGGGGTTGAAGCTTTCTTT.

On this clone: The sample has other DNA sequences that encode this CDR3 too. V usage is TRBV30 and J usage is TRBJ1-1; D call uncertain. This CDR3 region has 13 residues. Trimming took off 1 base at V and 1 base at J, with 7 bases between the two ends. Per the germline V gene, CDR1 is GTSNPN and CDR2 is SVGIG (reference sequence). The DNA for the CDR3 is TGTGCCTGGAGTGGTGGAAGGAACACTGAAGCTTTCTTT. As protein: CAWSGGRNTEAFF.

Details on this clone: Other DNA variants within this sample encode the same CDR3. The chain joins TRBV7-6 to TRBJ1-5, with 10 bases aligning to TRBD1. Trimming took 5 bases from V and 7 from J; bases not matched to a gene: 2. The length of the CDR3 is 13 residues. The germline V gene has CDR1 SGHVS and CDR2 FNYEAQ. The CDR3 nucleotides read TGTGCCAGCAGCCCGGACAGGGGGCAGCCCCAGCATTTT. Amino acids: CASSPDRGQPQHF.

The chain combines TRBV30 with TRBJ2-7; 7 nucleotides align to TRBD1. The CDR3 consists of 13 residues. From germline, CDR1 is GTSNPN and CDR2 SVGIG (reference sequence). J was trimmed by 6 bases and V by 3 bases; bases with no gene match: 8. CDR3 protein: CAWSLRDSGEQYF. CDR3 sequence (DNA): TGTGCCTGGAGCCTCCGGGACAGCGGCGAGCAGTACTTC.

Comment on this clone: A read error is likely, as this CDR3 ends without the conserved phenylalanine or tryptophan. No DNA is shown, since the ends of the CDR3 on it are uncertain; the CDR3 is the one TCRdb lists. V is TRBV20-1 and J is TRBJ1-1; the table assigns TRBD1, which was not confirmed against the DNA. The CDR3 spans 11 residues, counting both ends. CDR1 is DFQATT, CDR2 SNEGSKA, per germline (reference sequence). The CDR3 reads CSARLGQPWSI.

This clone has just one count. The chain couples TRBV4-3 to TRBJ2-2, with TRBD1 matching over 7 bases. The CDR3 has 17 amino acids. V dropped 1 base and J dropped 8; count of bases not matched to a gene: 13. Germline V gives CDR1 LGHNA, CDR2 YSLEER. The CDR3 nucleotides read TGCGCCAGCAGCCAAGGGGTTGGGGCAGGGGGTTCTGGGGAGCTGTTTTTT. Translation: CASSQGVGAGGSGELFF.

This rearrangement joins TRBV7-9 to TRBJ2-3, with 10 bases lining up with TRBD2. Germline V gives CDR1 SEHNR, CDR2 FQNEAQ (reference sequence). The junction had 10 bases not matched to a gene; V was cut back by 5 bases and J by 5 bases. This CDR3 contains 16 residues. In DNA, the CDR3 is TGTGCCAGCAGCGCCGGACTAGCGGAGGATCAAGATACGCAGTATTTT. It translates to CASSAGLAEDQDTQYF.

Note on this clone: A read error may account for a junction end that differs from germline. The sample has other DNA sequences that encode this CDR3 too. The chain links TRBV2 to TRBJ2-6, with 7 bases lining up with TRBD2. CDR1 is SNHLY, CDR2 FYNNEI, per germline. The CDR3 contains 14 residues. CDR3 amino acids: CASSAGERANVLTF. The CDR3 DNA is TGTGCCAGTAGTGCGGGGGAAAGGGCCAACGTCCTGACTTTC.

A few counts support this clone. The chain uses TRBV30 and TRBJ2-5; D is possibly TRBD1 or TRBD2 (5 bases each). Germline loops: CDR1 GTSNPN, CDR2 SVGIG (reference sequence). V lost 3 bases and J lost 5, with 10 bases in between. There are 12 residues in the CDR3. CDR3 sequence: CAWSPGAETQYF. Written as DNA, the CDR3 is TGTGCCTGGAGCCCCGGGGCGGAGACCCAGTACTTC.

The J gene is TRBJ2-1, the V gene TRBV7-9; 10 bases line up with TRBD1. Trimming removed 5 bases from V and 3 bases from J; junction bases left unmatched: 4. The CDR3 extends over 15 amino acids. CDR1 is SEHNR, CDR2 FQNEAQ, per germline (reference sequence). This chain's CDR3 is CASSPGQGFYNEQFF. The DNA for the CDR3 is TGTGCCAGCAGCCCGGGACAGGGGTTCTACAATGAGCAGTTCTTC.

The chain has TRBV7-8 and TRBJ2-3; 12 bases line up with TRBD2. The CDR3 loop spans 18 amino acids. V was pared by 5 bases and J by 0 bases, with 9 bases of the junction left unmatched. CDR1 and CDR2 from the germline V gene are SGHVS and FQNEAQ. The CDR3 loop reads CASSPILAGGPSTDTQYF. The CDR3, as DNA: TGTGCCAGCAGCCCGATTCTAGCGGGGGGGCCTAGCACAGATACGCAGTATTTT. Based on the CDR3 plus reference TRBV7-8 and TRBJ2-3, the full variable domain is GAGVSQSPRYKVAKRGQDVALRCDPISGHVSLFWYQQALGQGPEFLTYFQNEAQLDKSGLPSDRFFAERPEGSVSTLKIQRTQQEDSAVYLCASSPILAGGPSTDTQYFGPGTRLTVL.

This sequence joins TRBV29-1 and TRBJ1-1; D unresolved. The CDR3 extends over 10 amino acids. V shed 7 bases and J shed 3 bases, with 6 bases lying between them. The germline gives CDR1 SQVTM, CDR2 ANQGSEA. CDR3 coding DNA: TGCAGCGCACGAGACACTGAAGCTTTCTTT. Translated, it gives CSARDTEAFF.

CDR3 region: CASSSTGEAFF. Here the CDR3 DNA reads TGTGCCAGCAGCTCTACAGGGGAAGCTTTCTTT. This rearrangement joins TRBV13 to TRBJ1-1, with D tentatively TRBD1 (6 bases). CDR3 length: 11 residues. From germline, CDR1 is PRHDT and CDR2 FYEKMQ (reference sequence). With 4 bases removed from V and 8 bases from J, the gap between germline ends came to 8 bases. The entire variable domain, with the rest obtained from reference TRBV13 and TRBJ1-1, is as follows: AAGVIQSPRHLIKEKRETATLKCYPIPRHDTVYWYQQGPGQDPQFLISFYEKMQSDKGSIPDRFSAQQFSDYHSELNMSSLELGDSALYFCASSSTGEAFFGQGTRLTVV.

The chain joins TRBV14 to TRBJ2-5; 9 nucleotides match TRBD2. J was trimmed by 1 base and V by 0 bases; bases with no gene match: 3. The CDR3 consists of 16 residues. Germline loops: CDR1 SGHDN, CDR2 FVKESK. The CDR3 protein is CASSQESLAGQETQYF. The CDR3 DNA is TGTGCCAGCAGCCAAGAATCACTAGCGGGCCAAGAGACCCAGTACTTC.